These 27 T cell receptor beta chains came from one sample sequenced in a study of cytotoxic CD8 clonotypes in ibrutinib-treated CLL. Profiling relied on immunoSEQ multiplex PCR, and the TCRdb table lists in-frame clones only, not all of them. This sample has roughly 250,000 clones; around three quarters occur once, and the top ten carry less than 20%. Sequencing was performed on PBMCs, taken after 24 months of ibrutinib treatment. These receptors originate from a human donor with chronic lymphocytic leukemia.

The chain couples TRBV10-3 to TRBJ1-2, with D possibly matching TRBD1 (6 bases). CDR1 is ENHRY, CDR2 SYGVKD, per germline. This CDR3 spans 14 amino acids. With 3 bases removed from V and 2 bases from J, the gap between germline ends came to 10 bases. The CDR3 spells CAISDSGTNYGYTF. CDR3 in DNA: TGTGCCATCAGTGATTCGGGGACAAACTATGGCTACACCTTC.

The chain combines TRBV18 with TRBJ1-3, with no clear D. The CDR3 is made up of 13 amino acids. Germline V gene lookup returns CDR1 KGHSH and CDR2 LQKENI. Trimming shortened V by 6 bases and J by 2 bases, and 8 bases separated the two germline ends. CDR3 sequence reads: CASSVEAGNTIYF. As DNA, the CDR3 is TGTGCCAGCTCTGTGGAGGCTGGAAACACCATATATTTT.

The chain uses TRBV7-2 and TRBJ2-7; no clear D gene. CDR3 length: 14 residues. The ends were cut back, 5 bases at V and 2 bases at J, with 13 bases in the middle. Germline values: CDR1 SGHTA, CDR2 FQGNSA. The CDR3 sequence: CASSVAGAAYEQYF. CDR3 nucleotides: TGTGCCAGCAGCGTCGCTGGAGCAGCCTACGAGCAGTACTTC.

The chain combines TRBV18 with TRBJ2-7; TRBD1 aligns across 9 bases. CDR1 and CDR2 (germline): KGHSH, LQKENI. The junction had 10 bases not matched to a gene; V was cut back by 3 bases and J by 7 bases. The CDR3 is 15 residues long. The CDR3 bases are TGTGCCAGCTCACCGAGAACAGGGGGCTCGGAAGAGCAGTACTTC. It encodes CASSPRTGGSEEQYF.

V is TRBV9 and J is TRBJ2-7; the D is unclear. This CDR3 contains 14 residues. Trimming removed 0 bases from V and 2 bases from J, with 9 bases in between. Germline lookup yields CDR1 SGDLS and CDR2 YYNGEE. CDR3 in amino acids: CASSVEGTPYEQYF. CDR3 sequence (DNA): TGTGCCAGCAGCGTAGAAGGCACCCCCTACGAGCAGTACTTC.

As DNA, the CDR3 is TGTGCCAGCAGTTCCGCTAGGGGAAATCAGCCCCAGCATTTT. It is translated as CASSSARGNQPQHF. This sequence joins TRBV27 and TRBJ1-5; D might be TRBD1 (5 bases). Trimming removed 4 bases at V and 4 bases at J, with 11 bases between. There are 14 residues in the CDR3. Germline-derived CDR1 and CDR2 are MNHEY and SMNVEV (reference sequence).

V usage is TRBV9 and J usage is TRBJ1-2; D is perhaps TRBD1 (6 bases). In germline, CDR1 is SGDLS, CDR2 YYNGEE. This CDR3 contains 11 residues. The germline V and J ends were trimmed by 5 bases and 6 bases, with 8 bases remaining between them. This CDR3 is CASRGAHGYTF. As DNA, the CDR3 is TGTGCCAGCAGGGGGGCGCATGGCTACACCTTC.

The V and J genes are TRBV27 and TRBJ2-4; D is possibly TRBD1 (6 bases). Germline V gives CDR1 MNHEY, CDR2 SMNVEV (reference sequence). V gave up 4 bases and J gave up 8 bases, with 12 bases separating them. The CDR3 has 13 residues. The CDR3 region has the DNA TGTGCCAGCAGTTCAGGACAGACGTACATTCAGTACTTC. Translated: CASSSGQTYIQYF.

The V and J genes are TRBV29-1 and TRBJ2-2; D is undetermined. Trimming took 6 bases from V and 0 from J, leaving 5 bases between them. This CDR3 is built from 12 residues. CDR1 SQVTM and CDR2 ANQGSEA come from the germline V gene. CDR3 region: CSVGTNTGELFF. DNA of the CDR3: TGCAGCGTGGGGACGAACACCGGGGAGCTGTTTTTT.

This clone was counted only a few times. The chain links TRBV29-1 to TRBJ2-5; TRBD1 might be the D (5 bases). The CDR3 is 12 amino acids. Germline V gene lookup returns CDR1 SQVTM and CDR2 ANQGSEA. V was clipped by 8 bases and J by 7 bases, with 17 bases between them. This CDR3 is CSPRAGNGTQYF. DNA of the CDR3: TGCAGCCCCCGGGCAGGGAACGGGACCCAGTACTTC.

The chain is built from TRBV9 and TRBJ2-1; D not certain. The V gene's germline CDR1 is SGDLS and CDR2 YYNGEE. Trimming removed 0 bases at V and 6 bases at J, with 7 bases between. This CDR3 has 13 amino acids. CDR3 residues: CASSVGVSNEQFF. The CDR3 DNA sequence: TGTGCCAGCAGCGTAGGTGTCAGCAATGAGCAGTTCTTC.

V gene TRBV4-1 combines with J gene TRBJ2-2; D is undetermined. The CDR3 is 14 residues long. V was trimmed by 3 bases and J by 5 bases, leaving 10 bases between them. Germline values: CDR1 MGHRA, CDR2 YSYEKL. The CDR3 coding sequence is TGCGCCAGCAGCCAGTTCGAAGGGACCGGGGAGCTGTTTTTT. Residues: CASSQFEGTGELFF.

The gene calls are TRBV29-1 and TRBJ2-3; TRBD2 aligns across 7 bases. Germline V gene data show CDR1 as SQVTM and CDR2 as ANQGSEA. J lost 5 bases, V lost 3 bases, and 5 bases had no gene match. The CDR3 is 13 amino acids. CDR3 DNA: TGCAGCGTTGATGCGGGAGCAAGAGATACGCAGTATTTT. Translating it yields CSVDAGARDTQYF.

In this sample, this clone turned up a few times. The rearrangement links TRBV9 to TRBJ2-7; TRBD1 is a possible D gene (5 bases). This CDR3 is built from 14 residues. Germline-derived CDR1 and CDR2 are SGDLS and YYNGEE. Trimming removed 0 bases from V and 7 bases from J, with 14 bases in between. CDR3 in DNA: TGTGCCAGCAGCGTAGACCAAAGGGGTGGAGAGCAGTACTTC. It is translated as CASSVDQRGGEQYF. The whole variable domain, filled in from reference TRBV9 and TRBJ2-7, reads DSGVTQTPKHLITATGQRVTLRCSPRSGDLSVYWYQQSLDQGLQFLIQYYNGEERAKGNILERFSAQQFPDLHSELNLSSLELGDSALYFCASSVDQRGGEQYFGPGTRLTVT.

The chain links TRBV30 to TRBJ2-1, with TRBD2 as a possible D gene (5 bases). The V gene's germline CDR1 is GTSNPN and CDR2 SVGIG (reference sequence). The CDR3 is 14 amino acids. Trimming removed 5 bases from V and 0 bases from J, with 11 bases in between. The CDR3 loop reads CAWGRLLSYNEQFF. DNA for the CDR3: TGTGCCTGGGGGAGACTCCTCTCCTACAATGAGCAGTTCTTC.

This clone was observed a handful of times. This rearrangement joins TRBV6-5 to TRBJ2-3, with D tentatively TRBD1 (5 bases). The CDR3 extends over 14 amino acids. V gave up 6 bases and J gave up 0 bases, with 10 bases separating them. Per the germline V gene, CDR1 is MNHEY and CDR2 is SVGAGI. This chain's CDR3 is CASRRQRSTDTQYF. CDR3 DNA: TGTGCCAGCAGACGACAGAGAAGCACAGATACGCAGTATTTT.

The chain joins TRBV29-1 to TRBJ2-7, with 10 bases that match TRBD2. CDR1 SQVTM and CDR2 ANQGSEA come from the germline V gene. The V segment lost 2 bases and the J segment 2 bases; nucleotides outside the gene matches: 3. The CDR3 loop spans 14 amino acids. CDR3 sequence (DNA): TGCAGCGTTGAAACGCTAGCGGGAGCCTACGAGCAGTACTTC. It specifies CSVETLAGAYEQYF.

The gene calls are TRBV7-2 and TRBJ2-1; 10 bases map to TRBD2. V lost 4 bases to trimming and J lost 3 bases; unmatched junction nucleotides: 6. CDR3 length equals 16 residues. CDR1 is SGHTA and CDR2 is FQGNSA in the germline V gene. In nucleotides, the CDR3 is TGTGCCAGCAGCTCGACTAGCGGGTATTTCTACAATGAGCAGTTCTTC. It encodes CASSSTSGYFYNEQFF.

In this sample, this clone turned up a few times. The chain employs TRBV5-1 and TRBJ2-1; D unclear. This CDR3 region has 13 residues. Germline V lookup: CDR1 SGHRS, CDR2 YFSETQ. V lost 0 bases to trimming and J lost 7 bases, with 8 bases between them. The CDR3 loop reads CASSLAASNEQFF. CDR3 nucleotide sequence: TGCGCCAGCAGCTTGGCCGCGTCGAATGAGCAGTTCTTC.

The chain recombines TRBV27 with TRBJ2-1; 13 bases align to TRBD2. V was clipped by 5 bases and J by 6 bases; unmatched bases: 13. Germline V gene lookup returns CDR1 MNHEY and CDR2 SMNVEV (reference sequence). The CDR3 is 18 residues long. The CDR3 spells CASSQRTSGRAKINEQFF. The CDR3 DNA is TGTGCCAGCAGTCAGCGGACTAGCGGGAGAGCTAAAATCAATGAGCAGTTCTTC.

The chain joins TRBV4-1 to TRBJ2-5, with unresolved D. CDR3 length equals 14 residues. Germline V CDR1 and CDR2: MGHRA, YSYEKL. The V gene lost 0 bases and the J gene lost 5 bases, with 10 bases spanning the gap. CDR3 in DNA: TGCGCCAGCAGCCAAGATAGGTTGGGGGAGACCCAGTACTTC. Translation: CASSQDRLGETQYF.

The V and J genes are TRBV6-6 and TRBJ1-1; D is unresolved. With 6 bases removed from V and 4 bases from J, the gap between germline ends came to 12 bases. This CDR3 comprises 13 residues. CDR1 is MNHNY and CDR2 is SVGAGI in the germline V gene (reference sequence). The CDR3 loop reads CASSPSSGTEAFF. In DNA form, the CDR3 reads TGTGCCAGCAGCCCATCCTCGGGCACTGAAGCTTTCTTT.

The CDR3 region is CASSFGIGTYEQYF. As DNA, the CDR3 is TGTGCCAGCAGCTTCGGTATAGGAACCTACGAGCAGTACTTC. This sequence joins TRBV7-2 and TRBJ2-7; D gene uncertain. The CDR3 consists of 14 residues. Trimming cost V 3 bases and J 2 bases, with 11 bases left between them. Germline V gives CDR1 SGHTA, CDR2 FQGNSA.

The chain is built from TRBV9 and TRBJ2-2, with D unclear. V was clipped by 4 bases and J by 6 bases, with 7 bases between them. This CDR3 spans 12 amino acids. In germline, CDR1 is SGDLS, CDR2 YYNGEE. CDR3 sequence reads: CASSSGSGELFF. DNA of the CDR3: TGTGCCAGCAGCTCCGGTTCCGGGGAGCTGTTTTTT. The full variable domain, its missing parts supplied by reference TRBV9 and TRBJ2-2, is DSGVTQTPKHLITATGQRVTLRCSPRSGDLSVYWYQQSLDQGLQFLIQYYNGEERAKGNILERFSAQQFPDLHSELNLSSLELGDSALYFCASSSGSGELFFGEGSRLTVL.

This chain uses TRBV18 with TRBJ1-3; maybe TRBD1 (6 bases). The germline V gene has CDR1 KGHSH and CDR2 LQKENI. CDR3 size: 17 residues. Trimming left V 4 bases short and J 2 bases short, with 18 bases between. The CDR3, as DNA: TGTGCCAGCTCACTACTTCAACCGGACAGTCCTGGAAACACCATATATTTT. Residues: CASSLLQPDSPGNTIYF.

This chain connects TRBV10-2 to TRBJ1-1, with D possibly matching TRBD1 (6 bases). CDR1 and CDR2 from the germline V gene are WSHSY and SAAADI. V was pared by 6 bases and J by 1 base, with 9 bases between. The CDR3 is 13 amino acids. This CDR3 reads CASRGQTNTEAFF. As DNA, the CDR3 is TGCGCCAGCAGAGGACAGACGAACACTGAAGCTTTCTTT.

The rearrangement joins TRBV4-1 to TRBJ2-7; a possible D gene is TRBD2 (6 bases). The CDR3 totals 15 residues. V was pared by 0 bases and J by 3 bases, with 12 bases between. Germline V gene sequence: CDR1 MGHRA, CDR2 YSYEKL. The CDR3 bases are TGCGCCAGCAGCCAAGATGCAGGGACTTACTACGAGCAGTACTTC. This gives the protein CASSQDAGTYYEQYF.